The clone carrying this TCR beta chain was seen once. Germline lookup yields CDR1 SGHVS and CDR2 FNYEAQ. The ends were cut back, 8 bases at V and 3 bases at J, with 19 bases in the middle. The CDR3 sequence is 15 residues long. This entry is derived from a study of T cells in narcolepsy. The protocol was immunoSEQ multiplex PCR, while the TCRdb copy is restricted to in-frame clones and leaves out a portion. The sample yields around 18,000 clones, roughly two thirds seen once. Sequenced material: CD45RA- memory CD8+ T cells from PBMCs. The V gene is TRBV7-6, the J gene TRBJ1-1; D remains unclear. This receptor was obtained from a human donor with narcolepsy. For the CDR3, the DNA is TGTGCCAGCTCCAAGGGTAGAGTAGCCTACACTGAAGCTTTCTTT. This gives the protein CASSKGRVAYTEAFF.